These 6 T cell receptor beta chains originate from one sample sequenced in a study of T cells in Graves' hyperthyroidism and ophthalmopathy. What was amplified from RNA transcripts were TCR beta CDR3 regions. A first-round RT-PCR of the TCR CDR3 used the HTBI primer set. TCRdb analysed the multiplex PCR reads with MiXCR anew, one entry per CDR3 protein. This table has 490,000 or so distinct CDR3 sequences, roughly a sixth appearing once. Material: blood. These TCRs come from a woman aged 25 to 45 with Graves' ophthalmopathy.

At least ten counts were recorded for this clonotype. V usage is TRBV7-9 and J usage is TRBJ2-1; D possibly corresponds to TRBD2 (5 bases). The germline V gene encodes CDR1 SEHNR and CDR2 FQNEAQ (reference sequence). This CDR3 region has 13 residues. The V end was cut by 1 base, the J end by 7 bases, with 8 bases between. The CDR3 is CASSLGTGNEQFF. CDR3 sequence (DNA): TGTGCCAGCAGCTTAGGAACGGGGAATGAGCAGTTCTTC.

This clonotype was seen at least ten times. The gene calls are TRBV7-2 and TRBJ2-5, with 15 bases aligning to TRBD2. Losses at the gene ends were 5 bases for V and 2 bases for J; bases not matched to a gene: 9. The CDR3 has 18 residues. Germline V gene sequence: CDR1 SGHTA, CDR2 FQGNSA. DNA for the CDR3: TGTGCCAGCAGCGCCGGGACTAGCGGGAGGTTGGGACAAGAGACCCAGTACTTC. This codes for CASSAGTSGRLGQETQYF.

This clonotype was counted ten times or more. V usage is TRBV12-3 or TRBV12-4 and J usage is TRBJ2-7; 10 nucleotides line up with TRBD2. This CDR3 is built from 16 residues. V lost 6 bases, J lost 0 bases, and 8 bases stayed unmatched. The CDR3 loop is CASSERLAGYSYEQYF. The CDR3 DNA reads as TGTGCCAGCAGCGAAAGACTAGCGGGTTACTCCTACGAGCAGTACTTC.

This clonotype occurred a few times. This rearrangement joins TRBV27 to TRBJ1-4; TRBD1 agrees at 9 bases. Trimming took 6 bases from V and 8 from J; bases not matched to a gene: 7. CDR1 is MNHEY and CDR2 is SMNVEV in the germline V gene (reference sequence). The CDR3 contains 14 residues. In DNA form, the CDR3 reads TGTGCCAGCAGGGAACAGGGGGCTGGGGAAAAACTGTTTTTT. Translating gives CASREQGAGEKLFF.

The V and J genes are TRBV7-2 and TRBJ1-2; D perhaps matches TRBD1 (5 bases). Trimming stripped 0 bases from V and 1 base from J, with 9 bases between. The CDR3 totals 15 residues. Germline V gives CDR1 SGHTA, CDR2 FQGNSA. For the CDR3, the DNA is TGTGCCAGCAGCTTAGCCGTGACAGATAACTATGGCTACACCTTC. Translation gives CASSLAVTDNYGYTF.

This clonotype was detected a few times. The chain carries TRBV20-1 and TRBJ2-5, with D possibly TRBD2 on 5 matching bases. The CDR3 runs to 14 residues. The V end lost 2 bases, the J end lost 4 bases, and 14 bases lay between the germline ends. In germline, CDR1 is DFQATT, CDR2 SNEGSKA (reference sequence). The CDR3 region is CSARIAPEGETQYF. In nucleotides, the CDR3 is TGCAGTGCTAGAATAGCGCCTGAGGGAGAGACCCAGTACTTC.